The T cell receptor (beta chain) under discussion was sequenced for a study of T cell responses to AZD1222 COVID-19 vaccine. General study results and limits: The donor cohort was predominantly white British with a female majority, and clonal diversity may have been underestimated. The study found Spike-specific TCR breadth and depth rose after two AZD1222 doses.

J lost 3 bases, V lost 3 bases, and 4 bases had no gene match. This CDR3 comprises 14 residues. Per the germline V gene, CDR1 is KGHSH and CDR2 is LQKENI. Points on this clone: Its antigen is undetermined.

Clones were read by immunoSEQ multiplex PCR, and TCRdb kept only the in-frame ones, dropping some. The data hold roughly 100,000 clones, with about 86% observed a single time. This TCR came from an adult in good health. The chain recombines TRBV18 with TRBJ1-1; TRBD1 agrees at 7 bases. Sample: peripheral blood, taken on day 0 of AZD1222 vaccination. Written as DNA, the CDR3 is TGTGCCAGCTCACCCAGAGGGGGCGACACTGAAGCTTTCTTT. Translated: CASSPRGGDTEAFF.